Each of the 21 T cell receptor beta chains below was sequenced from the same sample in a study of T cells in Graves' hyperthyroidism and ophthalmopathy. The investigators amplified TCR beta CDR3 regions from RNA transcripts. An initial round of RT-PCR targeting the TCR CDR3 relied on the HTBI primer set. TCRdb re-analysed the multiplex PCR reads in MiXCR, keeping a single row per CDR3 protein. Among over 350,000 distinct CDR3 sequences, around 18% were seen once, and the ten largest hold roughly two fifths. The specimen was blood. The source is a man between 18 and 35 years old with Graves' ophthalmopathy.

This chain uses TRBV4-2 with TRBJ1-2, with D possibly TRBD1 on 5 matching bases. The length of the CDR3 is 13 residues. Germline CDR1 is LGHNA and CDR2 is YNFKEQ. The V and J ends lost 4 bases and 4 bases respectively, with 10 bases between them. CDR3 sequence (DNA): TGTGCCAGCAGCCCCCGGGACGCCTATGGCTACACCTTC. Protein sequence: CASSPRDAYGYTF.

This clonotype has at least ten counts. The chain combines TRBV7-2 with TRBJ2-1; 7 bases map to TRBD2. The CDR3 sequence is 11 residues long. V lost 4 bases and J lost 12; bases outside the gene matches: 3. Germline CDR1 and CDR2: SGHTA and FQGNSA. This chain's CDR3 is CASSSSGWQFF. In DNA, the CDR3 is TGTGCCAGCAGCTCTAGCGGATGGCAGTTCTTC. The full variable domain, its missing parts supplied by reference TRBV7-2 and TRBJ2-1, is GAGVSQSPSNKVTEKGKDVELRCDPISGHTALYWYRQSLGQGLEFLIYFQGNSAPDKSGLPSDRFSAERTGGSVSTLTIQRTQQEDSAVYLCASSSSGWQFFGPGTRLTVL.

This clonotype was seen ten or more times. The genes are TRBV13 and TRBJ2-1; 8 bases align to TRBD1. Trimming took 6 bases from V and 7 from J; bases not matched to a gene: 11. This CDR3 has 15 amino acids. Germline V CDR1 and CDR2: PRHDT, FYEKMQ (reference sequence). CDR3 DNA: TGTGCCAGCAGATCCGGGACAGGACCCTCGAATGAGCAGTTCTTC. Amino acid sequence: CASRSGTGPSNEQFF.

This clonotype showed up just a few times. The J gene is TRBJ2-5, the V gene TRBV24-1; no definite D call. V shed 6 bases and J shed 5 bases, with 6 bases lying between them. Germline V CDR1 and CDR2: KGHDR, SFDVKD. The CDR3 length is 11 residues. CDR3 sequence reads: CATSSRETQYF. CDR3 DNA: TGTGCCACCAGTAGCCGGGAGACCCAGTACTTC.

About this clonotype: An end of the junction differs from the germline gene, which may be a read error. This chain uses TRBV27 with TRBJ2-3, with a weak D call TRBD1 (6 bases). CDR3 size: 13 residues. Per the germline V gene, CDR1 is MNHEY and CDR2 is SMNVEV (reference sequence). DNA for the CDR3: TGTGCCGGCAGTTTACTACAGGGTTATACGCAGTATTTT. It is translated as CAGSLLQGYTQYF.

This clonotype was picked up a small number of times. CDR3 amino acids: CASSPGEIRSGNTIYF. The CDR3 DNA reads TGTGCCAGCAGCCCCGGAGAGATCCGATCAGGAAACACCATATATTTT. The chain uses TRBV7-9 and TRBJ1-3; D is uncertain. The length of the CDR3 is 16 residues. Germline CDR1 and CDR2: SEHNR and FQNEAQ (reference sequence). The germline V and J ends were trimmed by 5 bases and 4 bases, with 18 bases remaining between them.

This clonotype was recorded a few times. This chain uses TRBV6-1 with TRBJ2-7, with D possibly TRBD2 on 5 matching bases. The CDR3 extends over 14 amino acids. V lost 2 bases to trimming and J lost 3 bases, with 11 bases between them. The germline CDR1 and CDR2 sequences are MNHNS and SASEGT. This CDR3 is CASSEQYGDYEQYF. The CDR3 DNA follows: TGTGCCAGCAGTGAACAATACGGGGACTACGAGCAGTACTTC.

The chain couples TRBV9 to TRBJ2-3, with D maybe TRBD2 (6 bases). The CDR3 length is 15 residues. The germline V and J ends were trimmed by 4 bases and 2 bases, with 14 bases remaining between them. Germline CDR1 SGDLS, CDR2 YYNGEE. The CDR3 DNA reads TGTGCCAGCAGCCCCAGTGGGGGGAACACAGATACGCAGTATTTT. Translated, it gives CASSPSGGNTDTQYF.

CDR3 amino acids: CASRGANYGYTF. CDR3 nucleotides: TGTGCCAGCAGGGGCGCTAACTATGGCTACACCTTC. V usage is TRBV5-6 and J usage is TRBJ1-2; unclear D gene. In germline, CDR1 is SGHDT, CDR2 YYEEEE. Trimming left V 5 bases short and J 0 bases short, with 5 bases between. This CDR3 is 12 amino acids long.

This clonotype was recorded many times. This chain connects TRBV27 to TRBJ2-7, with 8 bases lining up with TRBD2. Per the germline V gene, CDR1 is MNHEY and CDR2 is SMNVEV (reference sequence). The CDR3 consists of 14 residues. V lost 6 bases, J lost 2 bases, and 6 bases stayed unmatched. The CDR3 protein is CASRGLAGTYEQYF. The CDR3 bases are TGTGCCAGCAGAGGGTTAGCGGGGACCTACGAGCAGTACTTC.

The sample holds a few counts of this clonotype. This sequence joins TRBV3-1 and TRBJ1-1, with D hard to call. Germline V gene sequence: CDR1 LGHDT, CDR2 YNNKEL (reference sequence). The ends were cut back, 1 base at V and 1 base at J, with 7 bases in the middle. This CDR3 comprises 14 residues. CDR3 bases: TGTGCCAGCAGCCAAGTTCAGGCGAACACTGAAGCTTTCTTT. Its protein is CASSQVQANTEAFF.

The chain carries TRBV7-8 and TRBJ2-2, with D perhaps given as TRBD1 or TRBD2 (5 bases each). Trimming removed 2 bases from V and 7 bases from J, with 17 bases in between. Per the germline V gene, CDR1 is SGHVS and CDR2 is FQNEAQ. The CDR3 extends over 16 amino acids. The CDR3 sequence: CASSLKRLGVVGELFF. CDR3 coding DNA: TGTGCCAGCAGCTTAAAACGACTGGGGGTGGTCGGGGAGCTGTTTTTT.

This clonotype appeared a few times. This rearrangement joins TRBV6-1 to TRBJ1-2, with D perhaps TRBD1 (6 bases). The V end was cut by 6 bases, the J end by 4 bases, with 27 bases between. The CDR3 is 18 residues long. The germline V gene encodes CDR1 MNHNS and CDR2 SASEGT. The CDR3 nucleotides read TGTGCCAGCAGCCAGAAGACAGGATCTTTCGGATGGGGCTATGGCTACACCTTC. It translates to CASSQKTGSFGWGYGYTF.

This clonotype was picked up many times. V gene TRBV2 combines with J gene TRBJ1-1; no reliable D call. Germline CDR1 SNHLY, CDR2 FYNNEI. The CDR3 length is 16 residues. Trimming cost V 7 bases and J 5 bases, with 23 bases left between them. The CDR3 loop is CASTPLVWERGTEAFF. Here the CDR3 DNA reads TGTGCCAGCACCCCGCTGGTGTGGGAGAGAGGGACTGAAGCTTTCTTT.

This clonotype was seen many times. The chain has TRBV2 and TRBJ2-1; D is tentatively TRBD1 or TRBD2 (5 bases each). Germline CDR1 is SNHLY and CDR2 is FYNNEI. V dropped 2 bases and J dropped 7 bases, with 18 bases sitting between them. CDR3 size: 16 residues. CDR3: CASSETPGTPANEQFF. DNA of the CDR3: TGTGCCAGCAGTGAAACACCTGGGACCCCCGCTAATGAGCAGTTCTTC.

This clonotype has just a few counts. The chain combines TRBV6-5 with TRBJ2-7, with 8 bases that match TRBD2. The junction had 1 base not matched to a gene; V was cut back by 0 bases and J by 6 bases. This CDR3 has 13 amino acids. The germline CDR1 and CDR2 sequences are MNHEY and SVGAGI. The CDR3, as DNA: TGTGCCAGCAGTTACTCGGGGACTAGCGAGCAGTACTTC. Its protein product is CASSYSGTSEQYF.

A few counts support this clonotype. The chain uses TRBV6-1 and TRBJ1-4; 9 bases are shared with TRBD1. Trimming removed 2 bases from V and 5 bases from J; junction bases left unmatched: 21. The V gene's germline CDR1 is MNHNS and CDR2 SASEGT. This CDR3 is 21 amino acids long. Written as DNA, the CDR3 is TGTGCCAGCAGTGAAATGACCGGGACTCAGCACAACGGGACAGGGAATGAAAAACTGTTTTTT. Translated: CASSEMTGTQHNGTGNEKLFF.

The chain links TRBV19 to TRBJ2-7; D gene unclear. V was shortened by 5 bases and J by 0 bases, with 8 bases between the two germline ends. In germline, CDR1 is LNHDA, CDR2 SQIVND (reference sequence). This CDR3 contains 13 residues. CDR3: CASSAGISYEQYF. CDR3 coding DNA: TGTGCCAGTAGTGCTGGGATCTCCTACGAGCAGTACTTC.

This clonotype appeared many times. This rearrangement joins TRBV12-3 or TRBV12-4 to TRBJ1-1, with a tentative D call TRBD1 (6 bases). V gave up 5 bases and J gave up 0 bases, with 10 bases separating them. The CDR3 runs 14 residues. CDR3 sequence: CASSGGRMNTEAFF. The CDR3 nucleotides are TGTGCCAGCAGTGGGGGCCGGATGAACACTGAAGCTTTCTTT.

This clonotype was seen at least ten times. The CDR3 DNA reads TGTGCCAGCAGGGGCGCCGGGATTCCACCCCTCCACTTT. This translates into CASRGAGIPPLHF. The chain has TRBV6-2 or TRBV6-3 and TRBJ1-6; D is ambiguous. The CDR3 loop spans 13 amino acids. V was trimmed by 6 bases and J by 11 bases, leaving 14 bases between them. Germline-derived CDR1 and CDR2 are MNHEY and SVGEGT.

The V call is TRBV12-3 or TRBV12-4, the J call TRBJ1-4; D is possibly TRBD1 (5 bases). V was shortened by 2 bases and J by 7 bases, with 8 bases between the two germline ends. The CDR3 is 13 amino acids. The CDR3, as DNA: TGTGCCAGCAGTTTAAGCGGGACTGAAAAACTGTTTTTT. Protein sequence: CASSLSGTEKLFF.